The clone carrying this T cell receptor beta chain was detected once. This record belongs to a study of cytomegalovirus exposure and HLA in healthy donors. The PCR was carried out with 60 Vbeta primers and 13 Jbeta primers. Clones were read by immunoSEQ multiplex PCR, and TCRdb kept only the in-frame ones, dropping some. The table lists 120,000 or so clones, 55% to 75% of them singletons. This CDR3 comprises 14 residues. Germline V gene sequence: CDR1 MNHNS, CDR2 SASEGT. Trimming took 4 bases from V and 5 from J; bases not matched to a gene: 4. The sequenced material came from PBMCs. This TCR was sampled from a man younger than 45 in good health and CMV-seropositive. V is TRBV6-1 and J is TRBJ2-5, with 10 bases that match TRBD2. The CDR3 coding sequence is TGTGCCAGCAGTGCAGGACTAGCGGCGGAGACCCAGTACTTC. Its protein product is CASSAGLAAETQYF.